This T cell receptor (beta chain) was recovered during a study of T cells in Graves' hyperthyroidism and ophthalmopathy. Germline CDR1 is MNHNS and CDR2 is SASEGT. The CDR3 runs to 15 residues. V lost 2 bases, J lost 7 bases, and 15 bases lay in between. This clonotype was observed at least ten times. The investigators amplified TCR beta CDR3 regions from RNA transcripts. A first-round RT-PCR of the TCR CDR3 used the HTBI primer set. TCRdb passed the multiplex PCR reads through MiXCR, listing each CDR3 protein once. The sample carries 250,000 to 300,000 distinct CDR3 sequences, roughly 15% recorded once.

The sequencing input was blood. V gene TRBV6-1 combines with J gene TRBJ2-1; D is undetermined. This TCR derives from a woman in her forties with Graves' hyperthyroidism that later progressed to Graves' ophthalmopathy. As DNA, the CDR3 is TGTGCCAGCAGTGAAATTAGCTTGAATCAAAATGAGCAGTTCTTC. Translation: CASSEISLNQNEQFF.